This note documents a single TCR beta chain sequence. The data originate from a study of blood T cell repertoires in COVID-19. Study summary: Samples came from the United States, Italy and Spain, spanning acute and convalescent COVID-19. Nucleic acid was either cDNA or gDNA, and it came from T cells, B-cell-depleted T cells, or PBMCs.

Original processing notes: Researchers report that nucleated cell counts were estimated from reference gene primer amplification. Repertoires were generated with immunoSEQ multiplex PCR, while TCRdb's copy carries only in-frame clones and drops some. V and J calls and clone size come straight from that table; D and trimming were deduced from the DNA. The table has 90,000 to 100,000 clones, 70% to 90% seen once. This TCR was sampled from a man in his 70s with acute or convalescent COVID-19. Sample: peripheral blood.

The chain's CDR3 is CASSFLGGGADTQYF. For the CDR3, the DNA is TGCGCCAGCAGCTTCCTGGGCGGGGGCGCAGATACGCAGTATTTT. The rearrangement joins TRBV5-1 to TRBJ2-3, with a tentative D call TRBD2 (7 bases). The germline gives CDR1 SGHRS, CDR2 YFSETQ. V was trimmed by 2 bases and J by 4 bases, leaving 14 bases between them. The CDR3 has 15 residues.